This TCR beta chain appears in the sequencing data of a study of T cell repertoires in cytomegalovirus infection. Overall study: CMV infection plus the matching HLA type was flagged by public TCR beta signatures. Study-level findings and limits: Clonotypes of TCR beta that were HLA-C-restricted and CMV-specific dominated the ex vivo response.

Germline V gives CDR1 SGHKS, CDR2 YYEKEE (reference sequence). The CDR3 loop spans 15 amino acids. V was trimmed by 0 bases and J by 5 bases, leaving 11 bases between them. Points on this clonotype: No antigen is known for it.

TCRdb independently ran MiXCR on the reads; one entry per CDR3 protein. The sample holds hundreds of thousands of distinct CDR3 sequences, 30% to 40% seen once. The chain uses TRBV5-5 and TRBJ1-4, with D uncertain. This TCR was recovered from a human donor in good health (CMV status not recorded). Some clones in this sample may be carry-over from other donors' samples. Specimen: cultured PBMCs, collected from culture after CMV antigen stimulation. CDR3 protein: CASSLEGVNNEKLFF. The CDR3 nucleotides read TGTGCCAGCAGCTTGGAGGGAGTCAACAATGAAAAACTGTTTTTT.